These 19 T cell receptor beta chains were all obtained from the same sample, sequenced in a study of T-cell memory formation after mild COVID-19. TCRdb called the 5' RACE reads again in MiXCR, with one record for every CDR3 protein. In the table there are roughly 200,000 distinct CDR3 sequences, about 22% of which are singletons. The specimen was PBMCs or a T cell subset sorted from them (not recorded which). All receptors come from an adult woman who had mild COVID-19 (a few samples of this study predate the infection). Cell type and time point are not known.

V is TRBV24-1 and J is TRBJ2-1; TRBD2 matches 10 bases. In germline, CDR1 is KGHDR, CDR2 SFDVKD. Losses at the gene ends were 10 bases for V and 6 bases for J; bases not matched to a gene: 5. This CDR3 is built from 13 residues. CDR3 DNA sequence: TGTGCCACGAAAGCGGGAGGGGTCAATGAGCAGTTCTTC. This gives the protein CATKAGGVNEQFF.

The chain carries TRBV12-5 and TRBJ1-2; D not resolved. The CDR3 covers 13 residues. CDR1 and CDR2 from the germline V gene are LGHNT and FRNRAP. V shed 8 bases and J shed 2 bases, with 12 bases lying between them. The CDR3 nucleotides are TGTGCTAGTACGCACAGCCCAAACTATGGCTACACCTTC. Amino acid sequence: CASTHSPNYGYTF.

DNA of the CDR3: TGTGCCAGCAGTTTGATTCAGGGGAACACTGAAGCTTTCTTT. Its protein is CASSLIQGNTEAFF. This sequence joins TRBV6-5 and TRBJ1-1; a weak D match, TRBD1 (5 bases). With 4 bases removed from V and 1 base from J, the gap between germline ends came to 10 bases. Germline loops: CDR1 MNHEY, CDR2 SVGAGI. The CDR3 consists of 14 residues.

As regards this clonotype: Because the CDR3 is missing its conserved closing phenylalanine or tryptophan, this is likely a read error. V and J are TRBV30 and TRBJ2-7; the D is unclear. Deletions cut 2 bases from V and 4 bases from J, with 15 bases between. From germline, CDR1 is GTSNPN and CDR2 SVGIG (reference sequence). This CDR3 spans 14 amino acids. The CDR3 nucleotides read TGTGCCTGGAGTACGCCTCCGTCAGTTTACGAGCAGTACTTG. Protein: CAWSTPPSVYEQYL.

This clonotype was seen a handful of times. The rearrangement uses TRBV20-1 and TRBJ2-3, with D perhaps matching TRBD2 (6 bases). Trimming pared 3 bases from V and 11 bases from J, leaving 18 bases between. This CDR3 contains 13 residues. Germline V gene data show CDR1 as DFQATT and CDR2 as SNEGSKA (reference sequence). CDR3 amino acids: CSASGGAAGGQYF. CDR3 sequence (DNA): TGCAGTGCTAGCGGGGGAGCCGCCGGGGGGCAGTATTTT.

The rearrangement uses TRBV30 and TRBJ1-1, with TRBD1 matching over 7 bases. Germline CDR1 and CDR2: GTSNPN and SVGIG (reference sequence). CDR3 size: 14 residues. With V trimmed by 2 bases and J by 6 bases, 9 bases remained unmatched. CDR3 sequence reads: CAWSHVHRGSEAFF. The CDR3 region has the DNA TGTGCCTGGAGTCATGTCCACAGGGGATCTGAAGCTTTCTTT.

The chain couples TRBV7-8 to TRBJ2-1; the D gene is possibly TRBD1 (6 bases). The V end was cut by 4 bases, the J end by 3 bases, with 16 bases between. CDR1 is SGHVS, CDR2 FQNEAQ, per germline. This CDR3 comprises 16 residues. CDR3 in amino acids: CASSSMGGTLYNEQFF. The CDR3 bases are TGTGCCAGCAGCTCCATGGGTGGGACACTCTACAATGAGCAGTTCTTC.

This clonotype was seen only a few times. The chain employs TRBV4-1 and TRBJ2-1, with D unclear. The germline CDR1 and CDR2 sequences are MGHRA and YSYEKL. The V end lost 1 base, the J end lost 0 bases, and 13 bases lay between the germline ends. The CDR3 is 17 residues long. CDR3 loop: CASSQAPDLSSYNEQFF. CDR3 coding DNA: TGCGCCAGCAGCCAAGCCCCGGATCTAAGCTCCTACAATGAGCAGTTCTTC.

This clonotype occurred a few times. The CDR3 nucleotides are TGTGCCAGCAGTTTAGGGGGGCTAGGTAATTCACCCCTCCACTTT. Its translation: CASSLGGLGNSPLHF. V usage is TRBV12-3 or TRBV12-4 and J usage is TRBJ1-6; weak D call: TRBD1 (6 bases). Trimming removed 1 base at V and 6 bases at J, with 10 bases between. The CDR3 extends over 15 amino acids.

The chain carries TRBV12-3 or TRBV12-4 and TRBJ2-7, with D hard to call. The CDR3 contains 13 residues. The V end was cut by 3 bases, the J end by 3 bases, with 9 bases between. The CDR3 here is CASSFHSYYEQYF. The CDR3 DNA is TGTGCCAGCAGTTTTCACTCGTACTACGAGCAGTACTTC.

This chain connects TRBV6-6 to TRBJ2-5, with D possibly TRBD2 on 6 matching bases. CDR1 is MNHNY and CDR2 is SVGAGI in the germline V gene (reference sequence). This CDR3 has 14 residues. Trimming removed 0 bases at V and 3 bases at J, with 8 bases between. The DNA for the CDR3 is TGTGCCAGCAGTTACTCCTCGGGGGAAGAGACCCAGTACTTC. Translated, it gives CASSYSSGEETQYF.

This clonotype showed up just a few times. The chain couples TRBV25-1 to TRBJ2-7, with D perhaps matching TRBD2 (6 bases). The length of the CDR3 is 16 residues. V lost 1 base, J lost 4 bases, and 17 bases lay in between. Germline-derived CDR1 and CDR2 are MGHDK and SYGVNS. The CDR3 DNA reads TGTGCCAGCAGTGAATCTTGGGCTAGCGCGGGGTACGAGCAGTACTTC. This encodes CASSESWASAGYEQYF.

The genes are TRBV6-2 or TRBV6-3 and TRBJ2-7; no clear D gene. This CDR3 is built from 13 residues. V was trimmed by 3 bases and J by 2 bases, leaving 8 bases between them. Germline CDR1 reads MNHEY; CDR2 reads SVGEGT. As DNA, the CDR3 is TGTGCCAGCAGTTATGCTACAACCTACGAGCAGTACTTC. This sequence encodes CASSYATTYEQYF.

This clonotype turned up a few times. The V gene is TRBV30, the J gene TRBJ2-7; TRBD2 matches at 7 bases. CDR1 GTSNPN and CDR2 SVGIG come from the germline V gene (reference sequence). The CDR3 loop spans 16 amino acids. J gave up 0 bases and V 0 bases, and 8 bases lay outside the gene matches. Here the CDR3 reads CAWSVRAGRVSYEQYF. CDR3 nucleotides: TGTGCCTGGAGTGTACGAGCAGGGAGGGTCTCCTACGAGCAGTACTTC.

This chain uses TRBV5-1 with TRBJ2-1, with 10 bases lining up with TRBD1. CDR1 and CDR2 (germline): SGHRS, YFSETQ. V was pared by 5 bases and J by 15 bases, with 8 bases of the junction left unmatched. This CDR3 is built from 12 residues. Here the CDR3 DNA reads TGCGCCAGCAGGGGCGGGACAGGGGCTCCGTTCTTC. Amino acid sequence: CASRGGTGAPFF.

The table lists this clonotype with many counts. V usage is TRBV7-9 and J usage is TRBJ2-3, with TRBD2 identical over 7 bases. Looked up from germline, CDR1 is SEHNR and CDR2 is FQNEAQ (reference sequence). With V trimmed by 1 base and J by 1 base, 8 bases remained unmatched. The CDR3 contains 17 residues. This CDR3 is CASSLGSAGSRTDTQYF. DNA for the CDR3: TGTGCCAGCAGCTTAGGGTCAGCGGGGAGTCGCACAGATACGCAGTATTTT. The entire variable domain, with the rest obtained from reference TRBV7-9 and TRBJ2-3, is as follows: DTGVSQNPRHKITKRGQNVTFRCDPISEHNRLYWYRQTLGQGPEFLTYFQNEAQLEKSRLLSDRFSAERPKGSFSTLEIQRTEQGDSAMYLCASSLGSAGSRTDTQYFGPGTRLTVL.

This clonotype has more than one count but fewer than ten. The chain uses TRBV5-1 and TRBJ1-5; D is uncertain. This CDR3 comprises 14 residues. Germline values: CDR1 SGHRS, CDR2 YFSETQ. V dropped 0 bases and J dropped 0 bases, with 4 bases sitting between them. CDR3 nucleotide sequence: TGCGCCAGCAGCTTGGATGGTAGCAATCAGCCCCAGCATTTT. Translating gives CASSLDGSNQPQHF. The full variable domain, its missing parts supplied by reference TRBV5-1 and TRBJ1-5, is KAGVTQTPRYLIKTRGQQVTLSCSPISGHRSVSWYQQTPGQGLQFLFEYFSETQRNKGNFPGRFSGRQFSNSRSEMNVSTLELGDSALYLCASSLDGSNQPQHFGDGTRLSIL.

This chain links TRBV7-9 with TRBJ1-6, with TRBD1 as a possible D gene (6 bases). Trimming pared 5 bases from V and 6 bases from J, leaving 14 bases between. The length of the CDR3 is 15 residues. The germline V gene encodes CDR1 SEHNR and CDR2 FQNEAQ (reference sequence). CDR3 nucleotides: TGTGCCAGCAGCCGATCGACAGGTTCTAATTCACCCCTCCACTTT. It is translated as CASSRSTGSNSPLHF.

This clonotype was counted a few times. The chain uses TRBV4-1 and TRBJ2-5; D may be TRBD1 (6 bases). Deletions cut 3 bases from V and 8 bases from J, with 10 bases between. Per germline, CDR1 MGHRA and CDR2 YSYEKL. The CDR3 totals 12 residues. This CDR3 is CASSQAGETQYF. The CDR3 nucleotides are TGCGCCAGCAGCCAGGCAGGGGAAACCCAGTACTTC.